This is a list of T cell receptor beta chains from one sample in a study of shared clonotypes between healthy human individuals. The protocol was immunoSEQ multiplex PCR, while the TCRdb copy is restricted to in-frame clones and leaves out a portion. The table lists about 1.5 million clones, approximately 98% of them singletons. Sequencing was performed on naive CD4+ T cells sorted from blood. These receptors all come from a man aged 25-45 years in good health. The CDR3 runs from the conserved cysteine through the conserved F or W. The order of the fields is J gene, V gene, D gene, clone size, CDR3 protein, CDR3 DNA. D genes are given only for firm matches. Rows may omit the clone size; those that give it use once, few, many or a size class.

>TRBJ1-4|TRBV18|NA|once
CASSLTETNEKLFF
TGTGCCAGCTCACTGACAGAGACTAATGAAAAACTGTTTTTT
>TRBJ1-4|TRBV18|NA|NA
CASSPPRQATNEKLFF
TGTGCCAGCTCACCACCGCGCCAGGCAACTAATGAAAAACTGTTTTTT
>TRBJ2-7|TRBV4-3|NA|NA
CASSPRQAGSYEQYF
TGCGCCAGCAGCCCACGACAGGCCGGTTCCTACGAGCAGTACTTC
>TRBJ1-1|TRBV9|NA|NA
CASSVEVRGTEAFF
TGTGCCAGCAGCGTAGAGGTTCGGGGGACTGAAGCTTTCTTT
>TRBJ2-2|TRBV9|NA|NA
CASSSAGRQGLGELFF
TGTGCCAGCAGCTCCGCCGGGAGACAGGGTCTCGGGGAGCTGTTTTTT
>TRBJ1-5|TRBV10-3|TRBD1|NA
CATGQGEYSNQPQHF
TGTGCCACCGGACAGGGTGAATATAGCAATCAGCCCCAGCATTTT
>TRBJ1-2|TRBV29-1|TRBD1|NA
CSVEKGGGYTF
TGCAGCGTTGAAAAAGGGGGCGGCTACACCTTC
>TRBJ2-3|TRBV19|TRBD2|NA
CASSTGTSGTDTQYF
TGTGCCAGTAGTACCGGGACTAGCGGCACAGATACGCAGTATTTT
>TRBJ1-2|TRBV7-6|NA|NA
CASSSGVSGIHGYTF
TGTGCCAGCAGCTCCGGGGTCTCAGGGATCCATGGCTACACCTTC
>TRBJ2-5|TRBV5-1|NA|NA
CASSLDPGTQETQYF
TGCGCCAGCAGCTTGGACCCGGGGACCCAAGAGACCCAGTACTTC
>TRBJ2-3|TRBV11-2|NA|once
CASSRPQGIRTDTQYF
TGTGCCAGCAGCCGACCACAAGGGATCAGGACAGATACGCAGTATTTT
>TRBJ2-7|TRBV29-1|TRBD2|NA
CSVSSGVYEQYF
TGCAGCGTTAGTAGCGGGGTCTACGAGCAGTACTTC
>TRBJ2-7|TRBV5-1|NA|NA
CASSIGSRYEQYF
TGCGCCAGCAGCATCGGGAGTAGGTACGAGCAGTACTTC
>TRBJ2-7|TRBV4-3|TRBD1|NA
CASSQSGTASYEQYF
TGCGCCAGCAGCCAATCCGGGACAGCCTCCTACGAGCAGTACTTC
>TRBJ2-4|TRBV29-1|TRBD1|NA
CSVARTGGKNIQYF
TGCAGCGTTGCCCGGACAGGGGGCAAAAACATTCAGTACTTC
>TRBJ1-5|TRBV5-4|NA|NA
CASSRDSNQPQHF
TGTGCCAGCAGCCGGGATAGCAATCAGCCCCAGCATTTT
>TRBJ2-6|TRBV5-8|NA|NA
CASSLDIVSGANVLTF
TGTGCCAGCAGCTTGGACATCGTCTCTGGGGCCAACGTCCTGACTTTC
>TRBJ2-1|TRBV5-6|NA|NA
CASSTTGLLYNEQFF
TGTGCCAGCAGCACAACAGGGCTGCTATACAATGAGCAGTTCTTC
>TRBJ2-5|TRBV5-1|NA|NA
CASSLEQGETQYF
TGCGCCAGCAGCTTGGAGCAGGGTGAGACCCAGTACTTC
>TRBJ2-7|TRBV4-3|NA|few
CASSQDMGFGYEQYF
TGCGCCAGCAGCCAAGATATGGGCTTCGGGTACGAGCAGTACTTC
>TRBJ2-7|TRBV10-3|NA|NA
CAISPQPYEQYF
TGTGCCATCAGTCCACAGCCCTACGAGCAGTACTTC
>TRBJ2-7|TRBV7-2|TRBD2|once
CASSLDGLAKDEQYF
TGTGCCAGCAGCTTAGATGGACTAGCGAAAGACGAGCAGTACTTC
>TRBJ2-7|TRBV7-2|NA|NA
CASSLGQPFLYEQYF
TGTGCCAGCAGCTTGGGGCAGCCTTTCCTCTACGAGCAGTACTTC
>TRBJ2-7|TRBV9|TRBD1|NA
CASSVGDRGYFYEQYF
TGTGCCAGCAGCGTAGGAGACAGGGGGTACTTCTACGAGCAGTACTTC
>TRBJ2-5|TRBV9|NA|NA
CASSPPRGETQYF
TGTGCCAGCAGCCCCCCTCGGGGAGAGACCCAGTACTTC
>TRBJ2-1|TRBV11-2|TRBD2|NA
CASKELAGAIGEQFF
TGTGCCAGCAAGGAACTAGCGGGAGCGATCGGTGAGCAGTTCTTC
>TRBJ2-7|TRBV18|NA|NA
CASSRDFPGEQYF
TGTGCCAGCTCACGGGACTTCCCTGGCGAGCAGTACTTC
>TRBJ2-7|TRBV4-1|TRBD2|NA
CASSPLGPGGYEQYF
TGCGCCAGCAGCCCACTGGGCCCGGGGGGCTACGAGCAGTACTTC
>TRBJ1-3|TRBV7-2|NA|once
CASSLERGGSSGNTIYF
TGTGCCAGCAGCTTAGAGAGGGGGGGAAGCTCTGGAAACACCATATATTTT
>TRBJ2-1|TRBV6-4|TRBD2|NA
CASSILAGGWNEQFF
TGTGCCAGCAGTATACTAGCGGGAGGGTGGAATGAGCAGTTCTTC
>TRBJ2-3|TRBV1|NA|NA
CTSSPHAHVGLSTDTQYF
TGCACCAGCAGCCCCCACGCCCACGTCGGACTTAGCACAGATACGCAGTATTTT
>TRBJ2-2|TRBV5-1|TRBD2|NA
CASSLGRDTGELFF
TGCGCCAGCAGCCTAGGGAGGGACACCGGGGAGCTGTTTTTT
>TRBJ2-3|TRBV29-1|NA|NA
CSVSGAWTDTQYF
TGCAGCGTGTCAGGGGCGTGGACAGATACGCAGTATTTT
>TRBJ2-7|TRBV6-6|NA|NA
CASSYSGLDYEQYF
TGTGCCAGCAGTTACTCGGGCTTGGACTACGAGCAGTACTTC
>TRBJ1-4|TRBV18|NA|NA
CASSLAQVSTNEKLFF
TGTGCCAGCTCTTTAGCCCAGGTTTCGACTAATGAAAAACTGTTTTTT
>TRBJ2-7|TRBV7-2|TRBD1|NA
CASSLVVGDRVKEQYF
TGTGCCAGCAGCTTAGTGGTGGGCGACAGGGTTAAAGAGCAGTACTTC
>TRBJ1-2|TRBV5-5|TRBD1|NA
CASSSGTGSYGYTF
TGTGCCAGCAGCTCAGGGACAGGGTCCTATGGCTACACCTTC
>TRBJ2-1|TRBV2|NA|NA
CASRITSHEQFF
TGTGCCAGTAGAATCACGTCACATGAGCAGTTCTTC
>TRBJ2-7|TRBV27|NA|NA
CASSFLTGDLLYF
TGTGCCAGCAGTTTTTTGACAGGAGACTTACTGTACTTC
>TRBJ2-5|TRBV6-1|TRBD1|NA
CASSHRGYQETQYF
TGTGCCAGCAGCCACAGGGGGTACCAAGAGACCCAGTACTTC
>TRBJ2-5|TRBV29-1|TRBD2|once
CSGTGTSGSQETQYF
TGCAGCGGCACCGGGACTAGCGGGTCCCAAGAGACCCAGTACTTC
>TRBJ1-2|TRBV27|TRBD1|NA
CASSLGTGLYGYTF
TGTGCCAGCAGTTTAGGGACAGGGCTCTATGGCTACACCTTC
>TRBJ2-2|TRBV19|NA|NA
CASSVKGPMGTGELFF
TGTGCCAGTAGTGTTAAGGGGCCTATGGGCACCGGGGAGCTGTTTTTT
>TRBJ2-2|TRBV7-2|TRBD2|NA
CASRPGLAVPGELFF
TGTGCCAGCAGACCGGGACTAGCGGTACCCGGGGAGCTGTTTTTT
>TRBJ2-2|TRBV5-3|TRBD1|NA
CARSLKTGKTGELFF
TGTGCCAGAAGCTTGAAGACAGGGAAGACCGGGGAGCTGTTTTTT
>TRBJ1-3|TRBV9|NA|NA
CASSVDSSRGNTIYF
TGTGCCAGCAGCGTGGACTCTTCTCGGGGAAACACCATATATTTT
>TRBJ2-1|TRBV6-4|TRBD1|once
CASSRDRGPHEQFF
TGTGCCAGCAGTCGGGACAGGGGGCCCCATGAGCAGTTCTTC
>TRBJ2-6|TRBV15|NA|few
CATSRDFLSGANVLTF
TGTGCCACCAGCAGAGATTTCCTCTCTGGGGCCAACGTCCTGACTTTC
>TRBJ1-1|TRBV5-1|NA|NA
CASSLQGSTEAFF
TGCGCCAGCAGCTTGCAGGGGAGCACTGAAGCTTTCTTT
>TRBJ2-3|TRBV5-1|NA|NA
CASSRYYTDTQYF
TGCGCCAGTTCTAGGTACTACACAGATACGCAGTATTTT
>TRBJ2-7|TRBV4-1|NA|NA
CASSQPGRGDYEQYF
TGCGCCAGCAGCCAACCCGGGAGAGGTGACTACGAGCAGTACTTC
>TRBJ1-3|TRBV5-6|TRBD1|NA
CASSQQGSGNTIYF
TGTGCCAGCAGTCAACAGGGGTCGGGAAACACCATATATTTT
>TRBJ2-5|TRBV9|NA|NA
CASSPGGGRIETQYF
TGTGCCAGCAGCCCAGGGGGAGGGAGGATAGAGACCCAGTACTTC
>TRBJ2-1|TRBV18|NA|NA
CASSQGLMAEQFF
TGTGCCAGCTCACAGGGACTTATGGCTGAGCAGTTCTTC
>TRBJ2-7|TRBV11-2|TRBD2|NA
CASSLVGLGNEQYF
TGTGCCAGCAGCTTAGTAGGACTAGGTAACGAGCAGTACTTC
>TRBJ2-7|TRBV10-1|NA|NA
CASSESGRSYEQYF
TGCGCCAGCAGTGAGTCAGGGCGGTCCTACGAGCAGTACTTC
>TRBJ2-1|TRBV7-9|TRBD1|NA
CASSLGQGDPNEQFF
TGTGCCAGCAGCTTGGGACAGGGTGACCCCAATGAGCAGTTCTTC
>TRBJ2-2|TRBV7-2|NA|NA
CASSHWARELFF
TGTGCCAGCAGCCATTGGGCCCGGGAGCTGTTTTTT